This T cell receptor (beta chain) was sequenced for a study of blood T cell repertoires in COVID-19. As for the study in general: The United States, Italy and Spain supplied acute and convalescent COVID-19 samples. T cells, B-cell-depleted T cells, or PBMCs supplied cDNA or gDNA.

Trimming stripped 3 bases from V and 7 bases from J, with 15 bases between. There are 14 residues in the CDR3. Germline V CDR1 and CDR2: SGHVS, FNYEAQ. Source study methods: Cell counts per sample came from amplifying reference gene primers. Profiling relied on immunoSEQ multiplex PCR, and the TCRdb table lists in-frame clones only, not all of them. V, J and clone size are those of that table, while D and trimming were read from the DNA. This sample has roughly 160,000 clones; almost 85% occur once, and the top ten carry around 14%. This clonotype was sampled from a man aged 18 to 29 with active or convalescent COVID-19. Sequenced material: peripheral blood. The rearrangement uses TRBV7-6 and TRBJ2-5, with a weak D call TRBD1 (8 bases). The CDR3 DNA reads TGTGCCAGCAGCTTGGGAACAGGGGGGGGGACCCAGTACTTC. As protein: CASSLGTGGGTQYF.